A single sample gave rise to the 32 T cell receptor beta chains below, sequenced in a study of T cell repertoires in MIS-A myocarditis. Produced via immunoSEQ multiplex PCR; TCRdb's table is partial and in-frame only. The table lists over 12,000 clones, about 67% of them singletons. The sample consisted of left ventricle heart tissue obtained at autopsy. Source of these receptors: a man between 18 and 35 years old with fulminant myocarditis from multisystem inflammatory syndrome in adults (MIS-A) after COVID-19.

The chain uses TRBV5-1 and TRBJ2-6; D remains unclear. In germline, CDR1 is SGHRS, CDR2 YFSETQ. V gave up 2 bases and J gave up 0 bases, with 15 bases separating them. CDR3 size: 18 residues. The CDR3 loop is CASSFVVVTDSGANVLTF. Here the CDR3 DNA reads TGCGCCAGCAGCTTCGTAGTGGTTACTGACTCTGGGGCCAACGTCCTGACTTTC. The full variable domain, rest sourced from reference TRBV5-1 and TRBJ2-6, is KAGVTQTPRYLIKTRGQQVTLSCSPISGHRSVSWYQQTPGQGLQFLFEYFSETQRNKGNFPGRFSGRQFSNSRSEMNVSTLELGDSALYLCASSFVVVTDSGANVLTFGAGSRLTVL.

Note on this clone: This specimen includes other DNA sequences encoding the same CDR3. The chain couples TRBV24-1 to TRBJ1-5, with a weak D call TRBD1 (6 bases). The germline V and J ends were trimmed by 4 bases and 3 bases, with 9 bases remaining between them. Germline V lookup: CDR1 KGHDR, CDR2 SFDVKD. This CDR3 has 14 amino acids. The CDR3 DNA sequence: TGTGCCACCAGTGAAGGGGGGTTCAATCAGCCCCAGCATTTT. Amino acid sequence: CATSEGGFNQPQHF.

The chain carries TRBV24-1 and TRBJ1-5; no firm D call. This CDR3 contains 13 residues. The ends were cut back, 7 bases at V and 0 bases at J, with 6 bases in the middle. The germline gives CDR1 KGHDR, CDR2 SFDVKD. Here the CDR3 reads CATREGSNQPQHF. CDR3 bases: TGTGCCACCAGAGAAGGTAGCAATCAGCCCCAGCATTTT.

The chain employs TRBV18 and TRBJ2-2; D is unresolved. This CDR3 comprises 14 residues. Per germline, CDR1 KGHSH and CDR2 LQKENI. The germline V and J ends were trimmed by 2 bases and 1 base, with 5 bases remaining between them. CDR3 sequence reads: CASSPNWNTGELFF. DNA for the CDR3: TGTGCCAGCTCACCAAACTGGAACACCGGGGAGCTGTTTTTT.

DNA for the CDR3: TGTGCCAGTAGGGGGCGATACGAGACCCAGTACTTC. Protein sequence: CASRGRYETQYF. This rearrangement joins TRBV19 to TRBJ2-5; the D gene is possibly TRBD1 (5 bases). CDR1 and CDR2 (germline): LNHDA, SQIVND (reference sequence). This CDR3 comprises 12 residues. Trimming took 6 bases from V and 5 from J, leaving 10 bases between them.

This chain connects TRBV24-1 to TRBJ1-5, with 10 bases that match TRBD1. Trimming removed 4 bases from V and 4 bases from J; junction bases left unmatched: 12. Germline values: CDR1 KGHDR, CDR2 SFDVKD. The CDR3 has 18 amino acids. CDR3 sequence: CATSDSRWGQGNNQPQHF. In DNA, the CDR3 is TGTGCCACCAGTGACTCCAGGTGGGGACAGGGGAATAATCAGCCCCAGCATTTT.

V and J are TRBV10-3 and TRBJ1-1, with 8 positions matching TRBD1. The CDR3 loop spans 14 amino acids. CDR1 is ENHRY, CDR2 SYGVKD, per germline. V was pared by 8 bases and J by 1 base, with 6 bases of the junction left unmatched. The CDR3 protein is CAIRKDRENTEAFF. CDR3 in DNA: TGTGCCATCCGGAAGGACAGGGAGAACACTGAAGCTTTCTTT.

By share of the sample, this clone is medium-sized. V is TRBV28 and J is TRBJ1-2, with D possibly TRBD1 on 5 matching bases. The CDR3 has 12 residues. Germline values: CDR1 MDHEN, CDR2 SYDVKM. Trimming removed 3 bases from V and 10 bases from J, with 12 bases in between. In nucleotides, the CDR3 is TGTGCCAGCAGTTTGGGGCAGGGCGACTACACCTTC. Translation: CASSLGQGDYTF.

J is TRBJ2-1 and V is TRBV9; tentatively, D is TRBD1 or TRBD2 (6 bases each). The CDR3 has 17 amino acids. The ends were cut back, 0 bases at V and 2 bases at J, with 15 bases in the middle. In germline, CDR1 is SGDLS, CDR2 YYNGEE. The CDR3 bases are TGTGCCAGCAGCGTAGTAGGGGGGAGTGGAGCCTACAATGAGCAGTTCTTC. It yields the protein CASSVVGGSGAYNEQFF.

This clone was recorded a few times. The chain uses TRBV28 and TRBJ1-4; D is possibly TRBD1 (6 bases). The CDR3 sequence is 13 residues long. The V end lost 3 bases, the J end lost 12 bases, and 14 bases lay between the germline ends. CDR1 and CDR2 from the germline V gene are MDHEN and SYDVKM. Written as DNA, the CDR3 is TGTGCCAGCAGTTTCGGGGGGCTGGGGGAACTGTTTTTT. As protein: CASSFGGLGELFF.

Remarks on this clone: At one of its ends the junction is not consistent with the germline gene, which may arise from a read error. The CDR3 DNA follows: TGTGCCAGAAGTGGCGTTGACAGATCGAGAGCTTTCTTT. Protein: CARSGVDRSRAFF. The chain employs TRBV2 and TRBJ1-1; D might be TRBD1 (5 bases). CDR1 is SNHLY and CDR2 is FYNNEI in the germline V gene. This CDR3 has 13 residues.

This chain joins TRBV2 and TRBJ2-3; 9 bases align to TRBD2. J was trimmed by 8 bases and V by 0 bases; bases with no gene match: 9. CDR1 SNHLY and CDR2 FYNNEI come from the germline V gene. The CDR3 is 16 amino acids. The CDR3 DNA reads as TGTGCCAGCAGTGAAGCTCCCAGCGGGGGGACTGGTACGCAGTATTTT. Protein: CASSEAPSGGTGTQYF.

This clone is medium-sized (0.01 to 0.1%) in the sample. The sample holds other DNA sequences that translate to the same CDR3. The chain recombines TRBV10-1 with TRBJ1-1, with D unresolved. Germline values: CDR1 WNHNN, CDR2 SYGVQD (reference sequence). The V and J ends lost 2 bases and 0 bases respectively, with 4 bases between them. The CDR3 runs to 13 residues. In DNA, the CDR3 is TGCGCCAGCAGTGAGAATTTGAACACTGAAGCTTTCTTT. Residues: CASSENLNTEAFF.

For the CDR3, the DNA is TGTGCCTTTTGGGACAGCACTAACTATGGCTACACCTTC. Its translation is CAFWDSTNYGYTF. The genes are TRBV28 and TRBJ1-2, with 7 bases identical to TRBD1. This CDR3 contains 13 residues. CDR1 and CDR2 from the germline V gene are MDHEN and SYDVKM. The V and J ends lost 11 bases and 0 bases, in that order; junction bases with no gene match: 6.

This clone was detected a few times. V gene TRBV28 combines with J gene TRBJ2-7, with 7 bases matching TRBD1. The J segment lost 0 bases and the V segment lost 4 bases, leaving 3 bases of the junction unmatched. The CDR3 contains 14 residues. Per the germline V gene, CDR1 is MDHEN and CDR2 is SYDVKM. The CDR3 bases are TGTGCCAGCAGTTCCGGGACAGACTCCTACGAGCAGTACTTC. Its translation: CASSSGTDSYEQYF.

V is TRBV7-2 and J is TRBJ2-6; D remains ambiguous. Trimming took 5 bases from V and 0 from J, leaving 8 bases between them. CDR3 length: 15 amino acids. The germline V gene encodes CDR1 SGHTA and CDR2 FQGNSA. CDR3 loop: CASSPGRSGANVLTF. CDR3 in DNA: TGTGCCAGCAGCCCCGGCCGCTCTGGGGCCAACGTCCTGACTTTC.

This clone has just a few counts. CDR3 in amino acids: CASSAGSGSSYNEQFF. Here the CDR3 DNA reads TGTGCCAGCAGCGCCGGAAGCGGGAGTTCCTACAATGAGCAGTTCTTC. The V gene is TRBV9, the J gene TRBJ2-1, with 8 bases that match TRBD2. Germline values: CDR1 SGDLS, CDR2 YYNGEE. Germline trimming cut 3 bases from V and 1 base from J; bases unmatched to any gene: 6. CDR3 length: 16 amino acids.

This chain links TRBV24-1 with TRBJ2-4, with D unclear. The CDR3 is 13 residues long. The germline CDR1 and CDR2 sequences are KGHDR and SFDVKD. The ends were cut back, 1 base at V and 9 bases at J, with 9 bases in the middle. The CDR3 DNA sequence: TGTGCCACCAGTGATTTCCTGACCTCCATTCAGTACTTC. Translation gives CATSDFLTSIQYF.

This clone is judged medium-sized. This chain connects TRBV6-4 to TRBJ2-3; unclear D gene. From germline, CDR1 is MRHNA and CDR2 SNTAGT. This CDR3 is 13 amino acids long. V gave up 2 bases and J gave up 4 bases, with 7 bases separating them. The CDR3 coding sequence is TGTGCCAGCAGTGACGGGGTGGCAGATACGCAGTATTTT. It yields the protein CASSDGVADTQYF.

This chain connects TRBV7-9 to TRBJ2-1, with D unresolved. Germline V gives CDR1 SEHNR, CDR2 FQNEAQ (reference sequence). The CDR3 covers 16 residues. The V and J ends lost 4 bases and 7 bases respectively, with 20 bases between them. The CDR3 region is CASSSGDGETKNEQFF. The CDR3, as DNA: TGTGCCAGCAGCTCCGGTGACGGAGAAACAAAAAATGAGCAGTTCTTC.

CDR3 nucleotide sequence: TGTGCCAGCAGCTTAGATCCTAGATACTCTTACGAGCAGTACTTC. Translation gives CASSLDPRYSYEQYF. V is TRBV7-8 and J is TRBJ2-7; no clear D. The V gene's germline CDR1 is SGHVS and CDR2 FQNEAQ. V lost 1 base to trimming and J lost 4 bases, with 14 bases between them. CDR3 length equals 15 residues.

The rearrangement joins TRBV5-4 to TRBJ2-1; 11 bases match TRBD2. Germline V gene data show CDR1 as SGHNT and CDR2 as YYREEE (reference sequence). After removal of 4 bases from V and 5 bases from J, the junction contained 11 bases not matched to a gene. The CDR3 is 17 residues long. Written as DNA, the CDR3 is TGTGCCAGCAGCCGTACCTTTAGCGGGGGGGCCGACAATGAGCAGTTCTTC. Amino acids: CASSRTFSGGADNEQFF.

This chain joins TRBV10-3 and TRBJ1-2; D is unresolved. Trimming left V 9 bases short and J 4 bases short, with 18 bases between. The germline V gene has CDR1 ENHRY and CDR2 SYGVKD. This CDR3 comprises 14 residues. The CDR3 is CAITETPEAYGYTF. CDR3 nucleotides: TGTGCCATTACTGAGACACCGGAGGCCTATGGCTACACCTTC.

The chain joins TRBV4-2 to TRBJ2-3, with D possibly being TRBD2 (6 bases). CDR3 length: 15 residues. V lost 4 bases, J lost 6 bases, and 17 bases lay in between. Germline V gives CDR1 LGHNA, CDR2 YNFKEQ. CDR3 sequence: CASSPAGYPGDTQYF. DNA of the CDR3: TGTGCCAGCAGCCCAGCGGGCTACCCCGGGGATACGCAGTATTTT.

Concerning this clone: The DNA is left out, because the CDR3 cannot be placed on it with certainty; the CDR3 is given as TCRdb lists it. The V gene is TRBV21-1, the J gene TRBJ2-5; the D segment call TRBD2 is taken from the table without a DNA check. TRBV21-1 is reported as a pseudogene. The CDR3 totals 16 residues, both ends included. This chain's CDR3 is CASSKVGGGAGETQYF.

The chain combines TRBV27 with TRBJ1-3, with a tentative D call TRBD1 (6 bases). Germline V gene lookup returns CDR1 MNHEY and CDR2 SMNVEV (reference sequence). The CDR3 spans 16 residues. The V and J ends lost 3 bases and 0 bases respectively, with 12 bases between them. Written as DNA, the CDR3 is TGTGCCAGCAGTTTGTCCTGGGGGCCCTCTGGAAACACCATATATTTT. It specifies CASSLSWGPSGNTIYF.

The CDR3 bases are TGTGCCAGCAGTGACGGGGACAGCAATCAGCCCCAGCATTTT. It translates to CASSDGDSNQPQHF. The chain employs TRBV6-4 and TRBJ1-5; D is possibly TRBD1 (5 bases). V shed 2 bases and J shed 1 base, with 6 bases lying between them. CDR3 length: 14 amino acids. CDR1 is MRHNA and CDR2 is SNTAGT in the germline V gene.

The rearrangement links TRBV6-6 to TRBJ1-4; 7 nucleotides match TRBD1. Germline loops: CDR1 MNHNY, CDR2 SVGAGI (reference sequence). CDR3 size: 13 residues. V lost 7 bases and J lost 8; bases outside the gene matches: 7. CDR3 region: CASKGQPGEKLFF. Here the CDR3 DNA reads TGTGCCAGCAAGGGACAGCCGGGAGAAAAACTGTTTTTT.

The gene calls are TRBV2 and TRBJ1-2; D possibly corresponds to TRBD1 (6 bases). The length of the CDR3 is 13 residues. Per germline, CDR1 SNHLY and CDR2 FYNNEI. V was trimmed by 3 bases and J by 4 bases, leaving 9 bases between them. The CDR3 here is CASSDRGFYGYTF. The CDR3 bases are TGTGCCAGCAGTGACAGGGGATTCTATGGCTACACCTTC.

The V and J genes are TRBV6-4 and TRBJ1-1, with 7 positions matching TRBD1. Trimming cost V 5 bases and J 5 bases; bases outside gene matches: 5. The CDR3 is 13 residues long. Germline V gene lookup returns CDR1 MRHNA and CDR2 SNTAGT. CDR3 loop: CASSQGVGTEAFF. The CDR3 DNA is TGTGCCAGCAGTCAGGGGGTAGGGACTGAAGCTTTCTTT.

A few counts support this clone. This chain links TRBV2 with TRBJ1-5, with D perhaps TRBD1 (6 bases). This CDR3 spans 13 amino acids. Trimming removed 0 bases at V and 13 bases at J, with 13 bases between. The germline V gene encodes CDR1 SNHLY and CDR2 FYNNEI. DNA of the CDR3: TGTGCCAGCAGTGAAGCTGGAGTGGGGGCGCAGCATTTT. It codes for CASSEAGVGAQHF.

The chain carries TRBV20-1 and TRBJ2-5, with D possibly TRBD2 on 6 matching bases. Germline lookup yields CDR1 DFQATT and CDR2 SNEGSKA (reference sequence). The CDR3 spans 16 residues. V was cut by 3 bases and J by 5 bases, with 22 bases left in between. This chain's CDR3 is CSASSPRDSTGETQYF. CDR3 sequence (DNA): TGCAGTGCTAGTTCACCCCGGGACTCGACGGGGGAGACCCAGTACTTC.